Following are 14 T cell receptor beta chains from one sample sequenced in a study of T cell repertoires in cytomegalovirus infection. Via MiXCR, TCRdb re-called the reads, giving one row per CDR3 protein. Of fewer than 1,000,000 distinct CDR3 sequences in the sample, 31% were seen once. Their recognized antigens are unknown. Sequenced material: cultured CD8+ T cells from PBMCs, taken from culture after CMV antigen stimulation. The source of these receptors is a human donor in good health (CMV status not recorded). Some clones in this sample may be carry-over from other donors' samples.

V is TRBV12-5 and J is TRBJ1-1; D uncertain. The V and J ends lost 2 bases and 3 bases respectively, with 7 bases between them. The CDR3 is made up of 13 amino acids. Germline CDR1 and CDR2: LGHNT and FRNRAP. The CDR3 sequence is CASGLSGYTEAFF. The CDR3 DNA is TGTGCTAGTGGTTTGTCCGGTTACACTGAAGCTTTCTTT. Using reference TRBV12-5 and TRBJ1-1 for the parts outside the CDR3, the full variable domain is DARVTQTPRHKVTEMGQEVTMRCQPILGHNTVFWYRQTMMQGLELLAYFRNRAPLDDSGMPKDRFSAEMPDATLATLKIQPSEPRDSAVYFCASGLSGYTEAFFGQGTRLTVV.

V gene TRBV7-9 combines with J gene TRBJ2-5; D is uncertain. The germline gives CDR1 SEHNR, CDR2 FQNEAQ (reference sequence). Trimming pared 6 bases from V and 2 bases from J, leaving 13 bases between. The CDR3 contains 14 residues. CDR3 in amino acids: CASRRPPVQETQYF. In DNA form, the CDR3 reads TGTGCCAGCAGACGTCCACCAGTACAAGAGACCCAGTACTTC.

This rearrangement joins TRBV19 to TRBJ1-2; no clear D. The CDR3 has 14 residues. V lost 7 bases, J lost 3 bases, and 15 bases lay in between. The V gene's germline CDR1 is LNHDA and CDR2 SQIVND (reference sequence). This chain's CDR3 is CASMVPGGYYGYTF. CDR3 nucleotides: TGTGCCAGTATGGTCCCGGGAGGATACTATGGCTACACCTTC.

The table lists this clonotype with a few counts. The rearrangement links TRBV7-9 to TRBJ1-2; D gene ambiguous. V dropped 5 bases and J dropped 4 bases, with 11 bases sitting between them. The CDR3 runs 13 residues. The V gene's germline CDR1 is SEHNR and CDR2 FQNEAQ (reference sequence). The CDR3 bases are TGTGCCAGCAGCGAACAGATGATCTATGGCTACACCTTC. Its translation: CASSEQMIYGYTF.

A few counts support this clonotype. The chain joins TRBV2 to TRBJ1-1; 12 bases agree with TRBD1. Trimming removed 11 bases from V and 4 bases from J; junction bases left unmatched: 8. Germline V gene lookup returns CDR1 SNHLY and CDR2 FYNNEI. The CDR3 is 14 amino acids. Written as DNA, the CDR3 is TGTGCCTTAGGGACAGGGGGCGGGGGCACTGAAGCTTTCTTT. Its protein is CALGTGGGGTEAFF. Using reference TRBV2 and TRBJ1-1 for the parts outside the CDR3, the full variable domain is EPEVTQTPSHQVTQMGQEVILRCVPISNHLYFYWYRQILGQKVEFLVSFYNNEISEKSEIFDDQFSVERPDGSNFTLKIRSTKLEDSAMYFCALGTGGGGTEAFFGQGTRLTVV.

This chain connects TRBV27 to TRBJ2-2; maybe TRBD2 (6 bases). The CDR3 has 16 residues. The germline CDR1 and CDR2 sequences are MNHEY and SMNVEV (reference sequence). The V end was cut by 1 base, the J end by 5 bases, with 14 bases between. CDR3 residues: CASSLFVSGLTGELFF. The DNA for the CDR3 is TGTGCCAGCAGTTTATTTGTTAGCGGATTAACCGGGGAGCTGTTTTTT.

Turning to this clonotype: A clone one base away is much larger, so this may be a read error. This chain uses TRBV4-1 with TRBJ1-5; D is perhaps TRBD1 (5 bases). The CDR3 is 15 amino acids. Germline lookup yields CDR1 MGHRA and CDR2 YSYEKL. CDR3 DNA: TGCGCCAGCCGCCAAGATGGGGACAGCAATCAGCCCCAGCATTTT. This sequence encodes CASRQDGDSNQPQHF.

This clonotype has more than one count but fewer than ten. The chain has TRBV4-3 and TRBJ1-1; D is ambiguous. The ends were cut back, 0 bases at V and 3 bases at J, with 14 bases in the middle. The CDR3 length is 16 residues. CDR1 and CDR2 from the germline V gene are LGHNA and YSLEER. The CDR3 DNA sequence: TGCGCCAGCAGCCAAGATCTGGGCGCCCTGCACACTGAAGCTTTCTTT. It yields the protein CASSQDLGALHTEAFF.

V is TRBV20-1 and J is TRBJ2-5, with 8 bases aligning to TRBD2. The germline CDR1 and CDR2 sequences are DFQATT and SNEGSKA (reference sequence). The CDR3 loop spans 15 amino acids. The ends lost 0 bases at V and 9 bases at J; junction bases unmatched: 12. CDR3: CSARDPAGARPAQYF. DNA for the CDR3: TGCAGTGCTAGAGATCCAGCGGGGGCCCGGCCGGCCCAGTACTTC.

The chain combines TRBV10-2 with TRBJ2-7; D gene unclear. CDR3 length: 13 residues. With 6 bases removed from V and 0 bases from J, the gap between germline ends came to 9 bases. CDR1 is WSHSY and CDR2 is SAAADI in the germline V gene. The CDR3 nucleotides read TGCGCCAGCAGGGGGATCATCTCCTACGAGCAGTACTTC. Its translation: CASRGIISYEQYF.

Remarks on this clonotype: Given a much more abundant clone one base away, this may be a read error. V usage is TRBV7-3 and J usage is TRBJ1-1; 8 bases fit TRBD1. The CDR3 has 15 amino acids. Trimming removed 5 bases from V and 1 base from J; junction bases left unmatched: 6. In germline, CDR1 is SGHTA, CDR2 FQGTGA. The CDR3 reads CASSQPGQANTEAFF. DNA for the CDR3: TGTGCCAGCAGCCAACCGGGACAGGCGAACACTGAAGCTTTCTTT.

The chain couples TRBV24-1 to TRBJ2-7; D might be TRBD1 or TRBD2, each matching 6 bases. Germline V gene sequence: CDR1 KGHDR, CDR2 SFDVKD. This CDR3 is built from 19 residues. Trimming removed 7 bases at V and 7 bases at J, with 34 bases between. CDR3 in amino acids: CATSTPRGEPQAKVGEQYF. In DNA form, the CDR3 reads TGTGCCACCAGCACTCCTAGGGGGGAACCTCAAGCTAAAGTCGGGGAGCAGTACTTC.

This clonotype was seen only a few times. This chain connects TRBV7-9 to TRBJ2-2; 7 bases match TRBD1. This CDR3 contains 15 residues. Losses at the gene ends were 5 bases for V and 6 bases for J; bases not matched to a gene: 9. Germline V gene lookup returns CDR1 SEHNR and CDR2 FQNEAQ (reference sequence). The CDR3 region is CASSIDRVKAGELFF. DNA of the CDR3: TGTGCCAGCAGCATTGACAGGGTGAAGGCCGGGGAGCTGTTTTTT.

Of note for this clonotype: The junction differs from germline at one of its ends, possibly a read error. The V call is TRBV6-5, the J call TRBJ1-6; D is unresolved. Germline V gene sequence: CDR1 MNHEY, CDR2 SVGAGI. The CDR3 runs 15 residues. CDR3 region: CASSYYSGPNSPLHF. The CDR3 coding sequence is TGTGCCAGCAGCTACTACAGTGGACCCAATTCACCCCTCCACTTT.